This TCR beta chain is drawn from a study of PD-1 blockade in mismatch repair-deficient tumors. Using immunoSEQ multiplex PCR, the repertoire was profiled, and TCRdb retains in-frame clones only, with some absent. The table records roughly 38,000 clones, 75% to 90% of them present only once. The CDR3 runs to 14 residues. The V gene's germline CDR1 is SEHNR and CDR2 FQNEAQ (reference sequence). Trimming took 2 bases from V and 6 from J; bases not matched to a gene: 2. Sequencing used PBMCs, obtained about 40 weeks after starting pembrolizumab. The gene calls are TRBV7-9 and TRBJ2-2; TRBD1 aligns across 8 bases. This TCR came from an adult with mismatch repair-deficient cancer. The CDR3 bases are TGTGCCAGCAGCTTATCGACAGGGGCCGGGGAGCTGTTTTTT. It is translated as CASSLSTGAGELFF. The entire variable domain, with the rest obtained from reference TRBV7-9 and TRBJ2-2, is as follows: DTGVSQNPRHKITKRGQNVTFRCDPISEHNRLYWYRQTLGQGPEFLTYFQNEAQLEKSRLLSDRFSAERPKGSFSTLEIQRTEQGDSAMYLCASSLSTGAGELFFGEGSRLTVL.